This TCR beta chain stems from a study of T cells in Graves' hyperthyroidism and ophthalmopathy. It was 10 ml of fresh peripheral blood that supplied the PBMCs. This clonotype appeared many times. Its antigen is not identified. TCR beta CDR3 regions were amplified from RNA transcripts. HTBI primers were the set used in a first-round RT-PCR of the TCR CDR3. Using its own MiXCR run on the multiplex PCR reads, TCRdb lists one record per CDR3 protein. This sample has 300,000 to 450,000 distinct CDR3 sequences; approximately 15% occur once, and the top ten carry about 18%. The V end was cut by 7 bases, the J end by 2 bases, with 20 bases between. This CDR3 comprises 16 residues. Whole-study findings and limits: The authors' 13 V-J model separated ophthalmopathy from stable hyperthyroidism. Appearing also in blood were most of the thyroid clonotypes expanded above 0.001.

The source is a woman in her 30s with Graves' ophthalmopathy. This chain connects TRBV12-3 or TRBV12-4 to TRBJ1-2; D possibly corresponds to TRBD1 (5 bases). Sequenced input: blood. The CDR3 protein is CASTRIPDRPNYGYTF. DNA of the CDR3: TGTGCCAGCACCAGAATCCCCGACAGACCGAACTATGGCTACACCTTC.